This TCR beta chain was sequenced for a study of cytomegalovirus exposure and HLA in healthy donors. The germline V gene has CDR1 GTSNPN and CDR2 SVGIG (reference sequence). Trimming removed 5 bases from V and 4 bases from J, with 11 bases in between. The CDR3 length is 12 residues. The PCR ran on 60 Vbeta and 13 Jbeta primers. TCRdb's table, derived via immunoSEQ multiplex PCR, lists solely in-frame clones and lacks some. The data hold about 130,000 clones, with around 80% observed a single time. This receptor was identified in a woman in her forties or fifties in good health and CMV-seronegative. The sample consisted of PBMCs. The chain is built from TRBV30 and TRBJ1-1, with D perhaps matching TRBD1 (5 bases). The CDR3 sequence is CAWSRRGTEAFF. CDR3 sequence (DNA): TGTGCCTGGTCTAGGAGGGGCACTGAAGCTTTCTTT.